This T cell receptor beta chain was captured in a study of Graves' ophthalmopathy and Graves' hyperthyroidism. TCR beta CDR3 regions were amplified from RNA transcripts. Following a first-round RT-PCR that used HTBI primers, a second-round multiplex PCR was carried out. In TCRdb, the multiplex PCR reads were re-called with MiXCR into one record per CDR3 protein. The sample lists tens of thousands of distinct CDR3 sequences, approximately 55% occurring once. Hyperthyroidism was considered stable when no ophthalmopathy appeared within 18 months of follow-up. If patients had other autoimmune diseases, uncontrolled infections, pregnancy or lactation, they were excluded. Clinical symptoms and serum thyroxine were used for diagnosis; TRAb, thyroid ultrasound and orbital computed tomography were also relied on. Findings and limits, study-wide: The model predicted progression of ophthalmopathy with a sensitivity of roughly 70%, and its specificity was 72% to 80%.

This clonotype occurred many times. The target antigen is unknown. J was trimmed by 3 bases and V by 1 base; bases with no gene match: 11. CDR1 is DFQATT, CDR2 SNEGSKA, per germline (reference sequence). The CDR3 runs 18 residues. The chain carries TRBV20-1 and TRBJ1-6; 8 nucleotides align to TRBD1. The clonotype was recovered from an adult woman with stable Graves' hyperthyroidism. Sequences were obtained from peripheral blood. The CDR3, as DNA: TGCAGTGCTAGAGGGACAGGGAGTTCTAGGGGCTATAATTCACCCCTCCACTTT. This translates into CSARGTGSSRGYNSPLHF.